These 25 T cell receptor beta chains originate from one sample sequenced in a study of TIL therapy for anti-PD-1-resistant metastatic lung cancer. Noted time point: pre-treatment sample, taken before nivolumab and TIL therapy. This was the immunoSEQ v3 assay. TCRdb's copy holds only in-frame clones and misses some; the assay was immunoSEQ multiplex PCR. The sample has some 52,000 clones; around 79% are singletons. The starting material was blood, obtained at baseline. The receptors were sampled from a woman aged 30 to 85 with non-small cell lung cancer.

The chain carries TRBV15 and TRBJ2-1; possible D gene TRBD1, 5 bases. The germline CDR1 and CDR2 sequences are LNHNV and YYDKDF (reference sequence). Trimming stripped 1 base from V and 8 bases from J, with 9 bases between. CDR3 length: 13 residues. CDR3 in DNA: TGTGCCACCAGCAGAGGGCAGGGCCATGAGCAGTTCTTC. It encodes CATSRGQGHEQFF.

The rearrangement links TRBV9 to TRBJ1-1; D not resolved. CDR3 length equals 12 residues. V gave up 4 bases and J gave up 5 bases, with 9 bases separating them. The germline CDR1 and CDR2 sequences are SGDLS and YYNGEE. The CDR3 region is CASSRVGTEAFF. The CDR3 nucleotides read TGTGCCAGCAGCAGGGTGGGGACTGAAGCTTTCTTT. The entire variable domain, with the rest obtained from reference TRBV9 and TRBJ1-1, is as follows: DSGVTQTPKHLITATGQRVTLRCSPRSGDLSVYWYQQSLDQGLQFLIQYYNGEERAKGNILERFSAQQFPDLHSELNLSSLELGDSALYFCASSRVGTEAFFGQGTRLTVV.

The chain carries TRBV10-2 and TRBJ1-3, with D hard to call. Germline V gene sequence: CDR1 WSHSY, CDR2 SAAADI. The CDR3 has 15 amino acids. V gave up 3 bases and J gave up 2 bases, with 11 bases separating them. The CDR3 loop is CASSELETPGNTIYF. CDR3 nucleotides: TGCGCCAGCAGTGAACTCGAAACCCCTGGAAACACCATATATTTT.

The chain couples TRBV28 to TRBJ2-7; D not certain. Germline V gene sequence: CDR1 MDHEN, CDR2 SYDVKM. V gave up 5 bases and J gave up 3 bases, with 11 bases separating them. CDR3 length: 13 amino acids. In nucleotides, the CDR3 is TGTGCCAGCAGTATCCACCGGGTCTACGAGCAGTACTTC. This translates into CASSIHRVYEQYF.

The DNA of the CDR3 is TGTGCCAGTAGTATACCCGGACAGGTAACTGGCTACACCTTC. Translating it yields CASSIPGQVTGYTF. V gene TRBV19 combines with J gene TRBJ1-2, with TRBD1 identical over 7 bases. The length of the CDR3 is 14 residues. Per germline, CDR1 LNHDA and CDR2 SQIVND (reference sequence). V lost 2 bases, J lost 7 bases, and 7 bases stayed unmatched.

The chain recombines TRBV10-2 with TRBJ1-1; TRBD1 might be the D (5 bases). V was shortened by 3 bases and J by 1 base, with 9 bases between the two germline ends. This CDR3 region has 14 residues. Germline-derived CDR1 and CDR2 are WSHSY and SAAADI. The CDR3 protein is CASSENGGNTEAFF. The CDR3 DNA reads TGCGCCAGCAGTGAAAACGGGGGGAACACTGAAGCTTTCTTT.

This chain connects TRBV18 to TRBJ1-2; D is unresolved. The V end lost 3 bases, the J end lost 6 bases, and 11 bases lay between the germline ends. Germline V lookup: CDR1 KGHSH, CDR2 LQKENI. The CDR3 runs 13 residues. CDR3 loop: CASSPGSPDGYTF. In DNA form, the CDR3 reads TGTGCCAGCTCACCGGGTAGTCCAGATGGCTACACCTTC.

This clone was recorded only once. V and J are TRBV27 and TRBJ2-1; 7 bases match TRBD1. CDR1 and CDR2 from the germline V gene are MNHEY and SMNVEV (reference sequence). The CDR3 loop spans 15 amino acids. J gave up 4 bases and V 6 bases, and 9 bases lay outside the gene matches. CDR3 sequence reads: CASRMTGMIYNEQFF. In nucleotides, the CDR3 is TGTGCCAGCAGAATGACAGGGATGATTTACAATGAGCAGTTCTTC.

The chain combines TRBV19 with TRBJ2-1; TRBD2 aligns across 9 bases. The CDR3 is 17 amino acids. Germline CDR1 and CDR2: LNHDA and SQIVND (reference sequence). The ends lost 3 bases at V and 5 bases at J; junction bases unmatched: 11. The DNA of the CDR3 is TGTGCCAGTAGTATGAGTAGCGGGAGTATATCGGACAATGAGCAGTTCTTC. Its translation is CASSMSSGSISDNEQFF.

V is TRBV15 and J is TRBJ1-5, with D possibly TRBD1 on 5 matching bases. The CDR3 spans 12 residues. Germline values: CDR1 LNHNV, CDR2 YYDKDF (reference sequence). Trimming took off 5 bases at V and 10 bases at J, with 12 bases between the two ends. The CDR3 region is CATSATGFPQHF. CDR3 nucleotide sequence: TGTGCCACCAGCGCTACAGGTTTTCCCCAGCATTTT.

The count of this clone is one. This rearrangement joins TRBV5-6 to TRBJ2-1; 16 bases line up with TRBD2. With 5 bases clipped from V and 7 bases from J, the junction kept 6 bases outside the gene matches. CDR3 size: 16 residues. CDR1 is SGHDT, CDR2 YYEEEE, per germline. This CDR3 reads CASRYGTSGGVNEQFF. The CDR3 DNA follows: TGTGCCAGCAGATATGGGACTAGCGGGGGGGTGAATGAGCAGTTCTTC.

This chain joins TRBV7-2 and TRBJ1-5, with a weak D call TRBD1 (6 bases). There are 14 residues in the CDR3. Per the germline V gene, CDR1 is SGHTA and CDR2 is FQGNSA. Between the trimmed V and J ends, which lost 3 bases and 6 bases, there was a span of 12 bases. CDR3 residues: CASSFQGTGQPQHF. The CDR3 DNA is TGTGCCAGCAGCTTCCAGGGGACGGGTCAGCCCCAGCATTTT.

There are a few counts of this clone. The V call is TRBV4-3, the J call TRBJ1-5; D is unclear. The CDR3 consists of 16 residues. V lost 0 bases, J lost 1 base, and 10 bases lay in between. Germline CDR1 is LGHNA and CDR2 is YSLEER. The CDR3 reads CASSQEHGPSNQPQHF. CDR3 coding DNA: TGCGCCAGCAGCCAAGAACACGGGCCAAGCAATCAGCCCCAGCATTTT.

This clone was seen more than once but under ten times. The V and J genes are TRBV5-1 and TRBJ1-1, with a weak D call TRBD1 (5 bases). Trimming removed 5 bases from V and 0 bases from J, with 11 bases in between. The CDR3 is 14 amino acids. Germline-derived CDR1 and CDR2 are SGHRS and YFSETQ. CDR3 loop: CASSPGTVNTEAFF. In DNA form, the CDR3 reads TGCGCCAGCAGTCCCGGGACGGTGAACACTGAAGCTTTCTTT.

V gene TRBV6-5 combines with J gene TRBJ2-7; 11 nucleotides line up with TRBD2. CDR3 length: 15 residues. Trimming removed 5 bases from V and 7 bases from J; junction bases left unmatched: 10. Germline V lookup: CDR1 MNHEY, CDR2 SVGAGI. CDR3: CASSIVAGGLEEQYF. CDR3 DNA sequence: TGTGCCAGCAGTATCGTAGCGGGGGGGCTAGAAGAGCAGTACTTC.

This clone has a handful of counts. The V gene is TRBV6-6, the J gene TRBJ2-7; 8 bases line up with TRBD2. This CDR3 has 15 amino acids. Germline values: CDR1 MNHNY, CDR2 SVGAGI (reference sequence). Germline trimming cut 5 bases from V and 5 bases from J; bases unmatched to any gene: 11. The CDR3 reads CASSPRRAGEHEQYF. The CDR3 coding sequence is TGTGCCAGCAGTCCCCGGAGAGCGGGAGAGCACGAGCAGTACTTC.

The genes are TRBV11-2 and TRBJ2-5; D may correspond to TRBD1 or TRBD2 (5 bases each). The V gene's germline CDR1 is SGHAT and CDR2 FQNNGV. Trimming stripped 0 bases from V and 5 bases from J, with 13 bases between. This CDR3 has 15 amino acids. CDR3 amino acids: CASSLDQARGETQYF. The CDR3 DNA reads TGTGCCAGCAGCTTAGATCAGGCGAGGGGTGAGACCCAGTACTTC. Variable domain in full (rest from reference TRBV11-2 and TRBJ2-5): EAGVAQSPRYKIIEKRQSVAFWCNPISGHATLYWYQQILGQGPKLLIQFQNNGVVDDSQLPKDRFSAERLKGVDSTLKIQPAKLEDSAVYLCASSLDQARGETQYFGPGTRLLVL.

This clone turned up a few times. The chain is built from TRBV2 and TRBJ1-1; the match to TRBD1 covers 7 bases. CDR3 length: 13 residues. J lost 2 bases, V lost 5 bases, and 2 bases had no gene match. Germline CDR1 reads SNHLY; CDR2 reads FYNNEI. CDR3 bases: TGTGCCAGCAGTAGGGGGCGAAACACTGAAGCTTTCTTT. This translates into CASSRGRNTEAFF.

CDR3: CASSATTGRNTEAFF. The CDR3 DNA is TGTGCCAGCAGTGCTACTACAGGACGGAACACTGAAGCTTTCTTT. The V gene is TRBV6-1, the J gene TRBJ1-1, with D tentatively TRBD1 (5 bases). The germline V gene has CDR1 MNHNS and CDR2 SASEGT. V lost 4 bases and J 1 base, leaving 13 bases between the germline ends. The CDR3 is made up of 15 amino acids.

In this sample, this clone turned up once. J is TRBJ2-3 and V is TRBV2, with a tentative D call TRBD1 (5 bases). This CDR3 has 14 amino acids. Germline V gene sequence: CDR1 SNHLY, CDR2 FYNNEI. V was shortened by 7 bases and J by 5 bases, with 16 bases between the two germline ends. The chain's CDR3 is CASTPQGGGDTQYF. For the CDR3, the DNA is TGTGCCAGCACTCCCCAGGGTGGTGGAGATACGCAGTATTTT.

CDR3 sequence: CASSQDYRQGSGYTF. CDR3 DNA: TGCGCCAGCAGCCAAGATTATAGGCAGGGAAGTGGCTACACCTTC. The chain carries TRBV4-3 and TRBJ1-2, with a possible D match to TRBD1 (5 bases). Per germline, CDR1 LGHNA and CDR2 YSLEER. The CDR3 covers 15 residues. The ends were cut back, 0 bases at V and 7 bases at J, with 15 bases in the middle.

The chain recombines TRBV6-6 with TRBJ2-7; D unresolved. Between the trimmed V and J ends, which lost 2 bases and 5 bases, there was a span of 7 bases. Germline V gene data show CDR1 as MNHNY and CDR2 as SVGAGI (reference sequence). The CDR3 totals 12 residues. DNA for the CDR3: TGTGCCAGCAGTTACGCAGAGAACGAGCAGTACTTC. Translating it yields CASSYAENEQYF.

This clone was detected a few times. CDR3 region: CASSNLPDHTGELFF. The DNA of the CDR3 is TGTGCCAGCAGCAATTTACCGGACCACACCGGGGAGCTGTTTTTT. The chain uses TRBV21-1 and TRBJ2-2. TRBV21-1 is tagged as a pseudogene. The length of the CDR3 is 15 residues.

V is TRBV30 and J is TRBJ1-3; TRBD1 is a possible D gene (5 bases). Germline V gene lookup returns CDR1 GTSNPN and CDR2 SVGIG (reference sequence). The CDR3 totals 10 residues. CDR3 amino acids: CRGVGNTIYF. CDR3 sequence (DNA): TGTAGAGGGGTAGGAAACACCATATATTTT.

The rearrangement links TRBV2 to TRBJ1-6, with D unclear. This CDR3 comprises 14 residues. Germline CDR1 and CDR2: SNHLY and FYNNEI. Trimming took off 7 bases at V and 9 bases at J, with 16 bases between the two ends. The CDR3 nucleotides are TGTGCCAGCATCACCCAACCCCCGATTTCACCCCTCCACTTT. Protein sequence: CASITQPPISPLHF.